The 19 T cell receptor beta chains below all came from one sample that was sequenced in a study of cytomegalovirus exposure and HLA in healthy donors. PCR primers comprised 60 Vbeta and 13 Jbeta primers. Data came from immunoSEQ multiplex PCR; TCRdb stores just in-frame clones and leaves some out. The repertoire holds 150,000 to 200,000 clones, with 75% to 85% as singletons. Sequenced sample: PBMCs. These receptors were collected from a woman younger than 35 in good health and CMV-seropositive.

This clone was detected a few times. J is TRBJ2-1 and V is TRBV11-2, with a tentative D call TRBD2 (5 bases). The CDR3 loop spans 15 amino acids. V lost 1 base to trimming and J lost 6 bases, with 13 bases between them. Looked up from germline, CDR1 is SGHAT and CDR2 is FQNNGV. DNA of the CDR3: TGTGCCAGCAGCTTAGGAACTAGGGTGACCAATGAGCAGTTCTTC. Protein sequence: CASSLGTRVTNEQFF.

The J gene is TRBJ2-6, the V gene TRBV15; D is uncertain. CDR3 size: 16 residues. The germline CDR1 and CDR2 sequences are LNHNV and YYDKDF (reference sequence). Trimming took off 0 bases at V and 0 bases at J, with 6 bases between the two ends. The CDR3 sequence: CATSRDSHSGANVLTF. CDR3 nucleotide sequence: TGTGCCACCAGCAGAGATAGCCACTCTGGGGCCAACGTCCTGACTTTC.

Note on this clone: This CDR3 is also generated by other DNA sequences in the sample. This chain links TRBV7-9 with TRBJ2-5, with D unclear. V was clipped by 5 bases and J by 1 base, with 2 bases between them. Germline V gene data show CDR1 as SEHNR and CDR2 as FQNEAQ (reference sequence). This CDR3 contains 11 residues. Here the CDR3 DNA reads TGTGCCAGCAGCCTCCAAGAGACCCAGTACTTC. It yields the protein CASSLQETQYF.

This chain connects TRBV4-3 to TRBJ2-5, with D tentatively TRBD1 (5 bases). Germline V gene sequence: CDR1 LGHNA, CDR2 YSLEER. Trimming took 1 base from V and 5 from J, leaving 11 bases between them. The CDR3 has 14 residues. CDR3 sequence reads: CASSQGQYAETQYF. CDR3 coding DNA: TGCGCCAGCAGCCAAGGACAGTATGCGGAGACCCAGTACTTC.

The rearrangement joins TRBV5-4 to TRBJ2-3; 8 bases map to TRBD2. Per germline, CDR1 SGHNT and CDR2 YYREEE (reference sequence). The CDR3 covers 13 residues. V lost 9 bases to trimming and J lost 2 bases; unmatched junction nucleotides: 5. The CDR3 region has the DNA TGTGCCACTCCGGGGGGGGACACAGATACGCAGTATTTT. It codes for CATPGGDTDTQYF.

This clone was observed a handful of times. This rearrangement joins TRBV7-9 to TRBJ1-5, with D perhaps TRBD1 (6 bases). The CDR3 is made up of 13 amino acids. V was cut by 5 bases and J by 5 bases, with 10 bases left in between. Looked up from germline, CDR1 is SEHNR and CDR2 is FQNEAQ (reference sequence). The CDR3 DNA follows: TGTGCCAGCAGCAATAACAGGGATCAGCCCCAGCATTTT. Its protein is CASSNNRDQPQHF.

The V gene is TRBV4-1, the J gene TRBJ2-5, with a tentative D call TRBD2 (7 bases). V lost 0 bases and J lost 5, with 13 bases in between. Germline values: CDR1 MGHRA, CDR2 YSYEKL. CDR3 length: 15 residues. As DNA, the CDR3 is TGCGCCAGCAGCCAAGACCCAGGGGAGGGGGAGACCCAGTACTTC. This translates into CASSQDPGEGETQYF.

The V gene is TRBV4-3, the J gene TRBJ2-4; 8 nucleotides line up with TRBD2. Germline V gives CDR1 LGHNA, CDR2 YSLEER. CDR3 length: 15 amino acids. Trimming at V came to 0 bases and at J to 6 bases, leaving 4 bases not matched to a gene. The CDR3 sequence is CASSQDGTSGNIQYF. As DNA, the CDR3 is TGCGCCAGCAGCCAAGACGGGACTAGTGGAAACATTCAGTACTTC.

This chain connects TRBV6-1 to TRBJ2-4, with D possibly being TRBD1 (6 bases). Germline CDR1 is MNHNS and CDR2 is SASEGT. The V and J ends lost 6 bases and 1 base respectively, with 13 bases between them. The length of the CDR3 is 15 residues. The CDR3 here is CASSQQGSAKNIQYF. As DNA, the CDR3 is TGTGCCAGCAGCCAACAGGGATCGGCCAAAAACATTCAGTACTTC.

V gene TRBV4-2 combines with J gene TRBJ1-1, with 11 positions matching TRBD1. With V trimmed by 1 base and J by 4 bases, 5 bases remained unmatched. The CDR3 is made up of 16 amino acids. CDR1 is LGHNA and CDR2 is YNFKEQ in the germline V gene. The CDR3 reads CASSQGTGGYGTEAFF. The CDR3, as DNA: TGTGCCAGCAGCCAAGGGACAGGGGGCTACGGCACTGAAGCTTTCTTT.

V usage is TRBV9 and J usage is TRBJ2-3; D is perhaps TRBD1 (5 bases). The CDR3 runs 16 residues. Trimming stripped 0 bases from V and 4 bases from J, with 15 bases between. The V gene's germline CDR1 is SGDLS and CDR2 YYNGEE. The CDR3 DNA is TGTGCCAGCAGCGTAGATCAGGGTGAAGTGGCAGATACGCAGTATTTT. It encodes CASSVDQGEVADTQYF.

This rearrangement joins TRBV19 to TRBJ1-6, with D unresolved. The CDR3 runs 13 residues. V dropped 6 bases and J dropped 10 bases, with 13 bases sitting between them. The germline CDR1 and CDR2 sequences are LNHDA and SQIVND (reference sequence). CDR3 sequence (DNA): TGTGCCAGTAGCTTTGGTTCGCGGTCACCCCTCCACTTT. Translating it yields CASSFGSRSPLHF. The complete variable domain, with remaining parts taken from reference TRBV19 and TRBJ1-6, reads DGGITQSPKYLFRKEGQNVTLSCEQNLNHDAMYWYRQDPGQGLRLIYYSQIVNDFQKGDIAEGYSVSREKKESFPLTVTSAQKNPTAFYLCASSFGSRSPLHFGNGTRLTVT.

The rearrangement uses TRBV7-8 and TRBJ2-1; the D gene is possibly TRBD2 (5 bases). CDR3 size: 14 residues. With 4 bases removed from V and 6 bases from J, the gap between germline ends came to 13 bases. Looked up from germline, CDR1 is SGHVS and CDR2 is FQNEAQ. CDR3 residues: CASSSPFEGNEQFF. The CDR3 DNA sequence: TGTGCCAGCAGCTCTCCGTTTGAGGGCAATGAGCAGTTCTTC. The complete variable domain, with remaining parts taken from reference TRBV7-8 and TRBJ2-1, reads GAGVSQSPRYKVAKRGQDVALRCDPISGHVSLFWYQQALGQGPEFLTYFQNEAQLDKSGLPSDRFFAERPEGSVSTLKIQRTQQEDSAVYLCASSSPFEGNEQFFGPGTRLTVL.

The chain carries TRBV7-2 and TRBJ2-3, with 8 bases that match TRBD2. The CDR3 extends over 16 amino acids. Looked up from germline, CDR1 is SGHTA and CDR2 is FQGNSA. With 0 bases clipped from V and 4 bases from J, the junction kept 6 bases outside the gene matches. The CDR3 bases are TGTGCCAGCAGCTTAGCGTGGGGACTAGGTCCAGATACGCAGTATTTT. Translated: CASSLAWGLGPDTQYF.

This clone was observed a single time. The chain recombines TRBV7-9 with TRBJ2-7; no firm D call. The CDR3 runs to 12 residues. Looked up from germline, CDR1 is SEHNR and CDR2 is FQNEAQ (reference sequence). The germline V and J ends were trimmed by 6 bases and 4 bases, with 10 bases remaining between them. The CDR3 bases are TGTGCCAGCAGAACTGAAGCTTACGAGCAGTACTTC. Translated: CASRTEAYEQYF.

J is TRBJ1-5 and V is TRBV6-5; D gene uncertain. Germline V lookup: CDR1 MNHEY, CDR2 SVGAGI. The CDR3 sequence is 11 residues long. Trimming took off 3 bases at V and 11 bases at J, with 8 bases between the two ends. CDR3 sequence reads: CASSYGSAQHF. In DNA, the CDR3 is TGTGCCAGCAGTTATGGGAGTGCCCAGCATTTT.

The J gene is TRBJ2-2, the V gene TRBV28; D is uncertain. The V end lost 5 bases, the J end lost 8 bases, and 12 bases lay between the germline ends. The germline V gene encodes CDR1 MDHEN and CDR2 SYDVKM. This CDR3 has 13 amino acids. This CDR3 reads CASSVSGSGELFF. The CDR3 nucleotides read TGTGCCAGCAGTGTATCGGGTTCGGGGGAGCTGTTTTTT.

The gene calls are TRBV15 and TRBJ2-3; D might be TRBD1 (6 bases). The CDR3 is 12 amino acids. The V gene lost 7 bases and the J gene lost 3 bases, with 8 bases spanning the gap. The germline gives CDR1 LNHNV, CDR2 YYDKDF (reference sequence). CDR3 protein: CATIDRTDTQYF. CDR3 bases: TGTGCCACCATTGACAGGACAGATACGCAGTATTTT.

This clone was seen a handful of times. The rearrangement joins TRBV11-3 to TRBJ1-2, with 7 bases lining up with TRBD1. Losses at the gene ends were 1 base for V and 5 bases for J; bases not matched to a gene: 10. CDR1 and CDR2 from the germline V gene are SGHNT and YENEEA. This CDR3 has 16 amino acids. CDR3 protein: CASSLGNRDRGYGYTF. The CDR3, as DNA: TGTGCCAGCAGCTTAGGAAACCGGGACAGAGGGTATGGCTACACCTTC.